Sequencing of this TCR beta chain was carried out in a study of chemoradiotherapy in HPV16-positive cancers. Study at large: Candidate HPV-specific clones and shared TCR motifs came from two HPV16-positive patients. Findings and limits, study-wide: For HPV16-positive patients, expanding HPV-responsive T cells associated with longer recurrence-free survival. During treatment, candidate HPV-specific clones and E7-related motifs expanded in tumor. Functional assays defining HPV-specific T cells used only a couple of HPV16-positive patients.

The CDR3 is made up of 15 amino acids. After removal of 5 bases from V and 6 bases from J, the junction contained 8 bases not matched to a gene. Germline V lookup: CDR1 SGHTA, CDR2 FQGNSA. With regard to this clone: Its antigen is as yet unknown.

Assay used: immunoSEQ multiplex PCR; TCRdb lists only in-frame clones, some missing. This sample has more than 10,000 clones, with approximately 77% found just once. The gene calls are TRBV7-2 and TRBJ2-1; 9 bases are a match to TRBD1. The sample was acquired from a patient who underwent chemoradiotherapy. This receptor was obtained from a human donor with HPV-associated anogenital cancer. The CDR3 sequence: CASSLSQGAGNEQFF. In DNA, the CDR3 is TGTGCCAGCAGCCTATCACAGGGGGCTGGCAATGAGCAGTTCTTC.